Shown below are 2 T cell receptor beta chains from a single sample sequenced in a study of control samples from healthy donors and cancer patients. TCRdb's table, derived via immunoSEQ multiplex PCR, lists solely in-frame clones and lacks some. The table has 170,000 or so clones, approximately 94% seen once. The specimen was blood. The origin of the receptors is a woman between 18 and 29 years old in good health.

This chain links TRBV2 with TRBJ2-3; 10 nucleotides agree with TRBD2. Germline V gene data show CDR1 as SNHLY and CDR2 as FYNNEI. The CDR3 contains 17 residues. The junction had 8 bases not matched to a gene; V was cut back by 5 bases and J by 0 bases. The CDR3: CASSNPSTSGSTDTQYF. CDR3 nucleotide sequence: TGTGCCAGCAGTAATCCCTCGACTAGCGGGAGCACAGATACGCAGTATTTT.

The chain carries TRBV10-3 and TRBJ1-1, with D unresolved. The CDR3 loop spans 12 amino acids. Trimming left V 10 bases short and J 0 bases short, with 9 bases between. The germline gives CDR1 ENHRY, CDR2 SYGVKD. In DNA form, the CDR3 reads TGTGCCACCCGATCGATGAACACTGAAGCTTTCTTT. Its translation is CATRSMNTEAFF.